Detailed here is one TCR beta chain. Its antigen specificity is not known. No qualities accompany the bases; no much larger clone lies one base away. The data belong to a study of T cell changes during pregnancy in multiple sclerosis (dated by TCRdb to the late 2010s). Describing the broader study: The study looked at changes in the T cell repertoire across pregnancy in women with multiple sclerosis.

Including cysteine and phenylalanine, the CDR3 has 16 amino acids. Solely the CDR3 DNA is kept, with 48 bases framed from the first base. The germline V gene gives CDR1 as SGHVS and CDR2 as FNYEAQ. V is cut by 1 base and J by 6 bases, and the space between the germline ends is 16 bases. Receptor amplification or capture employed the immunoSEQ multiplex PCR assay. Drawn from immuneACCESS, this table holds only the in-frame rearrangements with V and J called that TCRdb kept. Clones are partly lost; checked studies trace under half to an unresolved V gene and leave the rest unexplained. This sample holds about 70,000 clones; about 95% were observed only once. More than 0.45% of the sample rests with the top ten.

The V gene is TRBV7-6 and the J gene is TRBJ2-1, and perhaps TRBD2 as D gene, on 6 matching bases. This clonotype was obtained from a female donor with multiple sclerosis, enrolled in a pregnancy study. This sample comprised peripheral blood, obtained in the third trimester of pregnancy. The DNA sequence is TGTGCCAGCAGCTTAGTAGCGACTAGTATCCTCAATGAGCAGTTCTTC. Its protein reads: CASSLVATSILNEQFF.